Below are 3 T cell receptor beta chains sequenced from a single sample in a study of OX40 agonist ivuxolimab in advanced cancers. Sequenced by immunoSEQ multiplex PCR; TCRdb stores in-frame clones only, minus some. The table has 60,000 to 95,000 clones, 70% to 90% seen once. The specimen comprised CD4+ or CD8+ T cells sorted from blood, sampled in a trial of the OX40 agonist ivuxolimab. These receptors were obtained from an adult with an advanced solid tumor such as melanoma, head and neck, liver or kidney cancer.

This clone was seen a few times. The chain carries TRBV14 and TRBJ1-2; D is unclear. Germline CDR1 reads SGHDN; CDR2 reads FVKESK. CDR3 length: 15 residues. V gave up 0 bases and J gave up 8 bases, with 16 bases separating them. The CDR3 loop is CASSQDLGRVRGYTF. The CDR3, as DNA: TGTGCCAGCAGCCAAGATCTCGGGAGGGTGAGAGGCTACACCTTC.

The V gene is TRBV7-2, the J gene TRBJ2-3; 7 nucleotides agree with TRBD2. CDR1 is SGHTA, CDR2 FQGNSA, per germline. The J segment lost 0 bases and the V segment lost 5 bases, leaving 14 bases of the junction unmatched. The CDR3 runs 18 residues. The CDR3 nucleotides are TGTGCCAGCAGCAAACAAGGTTCTAGCGGAGGTAGCACAGATACGCAGTATTTT. It is translated as CASSKQGSSGGSTDTQYF. The variable domain in full, completed from reference TRBV7-2 and TRBJ2-3, reads GAGVSQSPSNKVTEKGKDVELRCDPISGHTALYWYRQSLGQGLEFLIYFQGNSAPDKSGLPSDRFSAERTGGSVSTLTIQRTQQEDSAVYLCASSKQGSSGGSTDTQYFGPGTRLTVL.

The chain combines TRBV4-2 with TRBJ2-7; 12 bases match TRBD2. This CDR3 is 16 amino acids long. With 5 bases clipped from V and 0 bases from J, the junction kept 5 bases outside the gene matches. The germline CDR1 and CDR2 sequences are LGHNA and YNFKEQ. This CDR3 is CASSVGLAGSSYEQYF. For the CDR3, the DNA is TGTGCCAGCAGCGTCGGACTAGCGGGGAGCTCCTACGAGCAGTACTTC.